A selection of T cell receptor beta chains follows, all from one sample in a study of lung T cells in sarcoidosis with Löfgren's syndrome. TCRdb fed the reads into MiXCR, producing one record per CDR3 protein. The repertoire consists of roughly 63,000 distinct CDR3 sequences, with less than 25% occurring once and the leading ten covering approximately 2.2%. The sequencing input was CD4+ T cells from PBMCs. Every receptor here comes from a human donor with sarcoidosis (Löfgren's syndrome or another form), or a control subject (not recorded which). The CDR3 runs from the conserved cysteine through the conserved F or W. Each record gives: J gene, clone size, V gene, D gene, CDR3 protein, CDR3 DNA. A D gene is named only where the DNA matches it firmly. Size values are once, few and many counts, or a class for expanded clones, and some rows have none.

TRBJ1-1	many	TRBV6-1	NA	CASSRSGPNTEAFF	TGTGCCAGCTCCCGGTCAGGGCCGAACACTGAAGCTTTCTTT
TRBJ1-2	many	TRBV28	NA	CASRSTGYGYTF	TGTGCCAGCAGGTCGACAGGATATGGCTACACCTTC
TRBJ1-1	NA	TRBV9	NA	CASGVSTEAFF	TGTGCCAGCGGCGTCAGTACTGAAGCTTTCTTT
TRBJ1-5	many	TRBV4-1	NA	CASSPGQYQPQHF	TGCGCCAGCAGCCCAGGACAGTATCAGCCCCAGCATTTT
TRBJ2-3	NA	TRBV2	NA	CASGIGDAQYF	TGTGCCAGCGGTATAGGAGATGCGCAGTATTTT
TRBJ2-5	NA	TRBV29-1	NA	CSVEKRAAQETQYF	TGCAGCGTTGAAAAGAGGGCGGCGCAAGAGACCCAGTACTTC
TRBJ2-7	many	TRBV6-2/TRBV6-3	NA	CASAESSSTYEQYF	TGTGCCAGCGCCGAGTCTTCTTCCACCTACGAGCAGTACTTC
TRBJ2-3	many	TRBV28	NA	CASSFGGATIDTQYF	TGTGCCAGCAGTTTCGGCGGAGCCACGATAGATACGCAGTATTTT
TRBJ1-1	many	TRBV7-6	NA	CASSLYPRGPRTTEAFF	TGTGCCAGCAGCTTATATCCAAGGGGCCCCCGGACCACTGAAGCTTTCTTT
TRBJ2-1	few	TRBV4-1	NA	CASSLTGTARGFF	TGCGCCAGCAGCCTAACCGGAACGGCCCGAGGGTTCTTC
TRBJ1-2	few	TRBV3-1	NA	CASSRFEGTRQF	TGTGCCAGCAGCCGTTTTGAGGGGACAAGACAATTC
TRBJ2-7	NA	TRBV7-9	NA	CASNLAVGGYEQYF	TGTGCCAGCAACTTGGCGGTGGGCGGTTACGAGCAGTACTTC
TRBJ2-2	many	TRBV28	NA	CASSFPITGELFF	TGTGCCAGCAGTTTTCCTATAACCGGGGAGCTGTTTTTT
TRBJ1-1	many	TRBV27	NA	CASSPGLMNTEAFF	TGTGCCAGCAGTCCTGGACTGATGAACACTGAAGCTTTCTTT
TRBJ1-1	few	TRBV12-3/TRBV12-4	NA	CASNNWRERNTEAFF	TGTGCCAGCAATAATTGGAGGGAGAGAAACACTGAAGCTTTCTTT
TRBJ1-2	many	TRBV28	NA	CASSSPPSNYGYTF	TGTGCCAGCAGTTCCCCACCCTCTAACTATGGCTACACCTTC
TRBJ2-3	many	TRBV25-1	NA	CASSEYIADTQYF	TGTGCCAGCAGTGAATATATTGCAGATACGCAGTATTTT
TRBJ2-1	many	TRBV28	TRBD2	CASRPRPGTSGRNEQFF	TGTGCCAGCAGACCTCGCCCCGGGACTAGCGGGAGAAATGAGCAGTTCTTC
TRBJ1-5	few	TRBV2	TRBD1	CASHDRAQQPQHF	TGTGCCAGCCACGACAGGGCACAGCAGCCCCAGCATTTT
TRBJ1-1	many	TRBV6-1	TRBD1	CASLQGAIGMNTEAFF	TGTGCCAGCCTACAGGGGGCAATAGGGATGAACACTGAAGCTTTCTTT
TRBJ1-3	many	TRBV28	NA	CASSSDITIYF	TGTGCCAGCAGTTCAGATATCACCATATATTTT
TRBJ1-5	NA	TRBV5-8	TRBD1	CASSRTGVRNQPQHF	TGTGCCAGCAGCCGAACAGGGGTAAGGAATCAGCCCCAGCATTTT
TRBJ1-1	many	TRBV20-1	NA	CSARDVNGNTEAFF	TGCAGTGCTAGAGATGTCAACGGTAACACTGAAGCTTTCTTT
TRBJ2-2	NA	TRBV9	NA	CASSVEMGTANTGELFF	TGTGCCAGCAGCGTAGAAATGGGGACGGCGAACACCGGGGAGCTGTTTTTT
TRBJ1-3	many	TRBV28	TRBD1	CATLGGQGKGNTIYF	TGTGCCACCTTAGGGGGCCAGGGGAAAGGAAACACCATATATTTT
TRBJ2-1	many	TRBV20-1	TRBD2	CSAADGGGISSYNEQFF	TGCAGTGCTGCCGACGGGGGGGGCATTAGCTCCTACAATGAGCAGTTCTTC
TRBJ2-2	NA	TRBV12-5	NA	CASGLVRYGSNTGELFF	TGTGCTAGTGGTTTGGTACGCTACGGCTCGAACACCGGGGAGCTGTTTTTT
TRBJ1-5	many	TRBV6-1	NA	CASSYQGGQPQHF	TGTGCCAGCAGCTATCAGGGTGGGCAGCCCCAGCATTTT
TRBJ2-3	NA	TRBV5-1	TRBD2	CASSELAGITDTQYF	TGCGCCAGCAGCGAACTAGCGGGGATCACAGATACGCAGTATTTT
TRBJ2-1	many	TRBV14	TRBD2	CASSVQSGTNYNEQFF	TGTGCCAGCAGCGTCCAATCCGGGACTAACTACAATGAGCAGTTCTTC
TRBJ2-1	NA	TRBV30	NA	CAWSTSNPLGAQFF	TGTGCCTGGAGCACATCCAATCCATTGGGAGCGCAGTTCTTC
TRBJ2-7	many	TRBV27	NA	CASSATPGGGARGEQYF	TGTGCCAGCAGTGCGACCCCTGGCGGGGGCGCTAGGGGTGAGCAGTACTTC
TRBJ1-1	many	TRBV20-1	NA	CSARSGVNTEAFF	TGCAGTGCTAGGTCGGGGGTGAACACTGAAGCTTTCTTT
TRBJ2-1	NA	TRBV29-1	TRBD2	CSGGTSGGFPLRGNEQFF	TGCAGCGGAGGGACTAGCGGGGGGTTTCCCCTCAGGGGGAATGAGCAGTTCTTC
TRBJ2-5	many	TRBV6-1	NA	CASSSGGETQYF	TGTGCCAGCAGTTCCGGGGGAGAGACCCAGTACTTC
TRBJ2-7	many	TRBV6-4	NA	CASSPGTGYEQYF	TGTGCCAGCAGTCCCGGGACGGGATACGAGCAGTACTTC
TRBJ2-6	NA	TRBV7-9	NA	CASSWPGDWSSGANVLTF	TGTGCCAGCAGCTGGCCCGGGGACTGGAGCTCTGGGGCCAACGTCCTGACTTTC
TRBJ1-1	few	TRBV18	TRBD1	CASSPLGTGSNTEAFF	TGTGCCAGCTCACCACTAGGGACAGGGTCCAACACTGAAGCTTTCTTT
TRBJ2-5	NA	TRBV11-2	TRBD2	CASSLGGGGTETQYF	TGTGCCAGCAGCTTAGGGGGCGGGGGAACGGAGACCCAGTACTTC
TRBJ2-3	many	TRBV6-1	TRBD1	CASSHKTGTDTQYF	TGTGCCAGCAGCCACAAGACAGGGACAGATACGCAGTATTTT
TRBJ2-5	many	TRBV6-2/TRBV6-3	TRBD1	CASSYLGQPEGTQYF	TGTGCCAGCAGTTACCTGGGACAGCCCGAAGGGACCCAGTACTTC
TRBJ2-1	many	TRBV7-9	NA	CASSFPTTGSSYNEQFF	TGTGCCAGCAGTTTCCCCACGACTGGAAGCTCCTACAATGAGCAGTTCTTC